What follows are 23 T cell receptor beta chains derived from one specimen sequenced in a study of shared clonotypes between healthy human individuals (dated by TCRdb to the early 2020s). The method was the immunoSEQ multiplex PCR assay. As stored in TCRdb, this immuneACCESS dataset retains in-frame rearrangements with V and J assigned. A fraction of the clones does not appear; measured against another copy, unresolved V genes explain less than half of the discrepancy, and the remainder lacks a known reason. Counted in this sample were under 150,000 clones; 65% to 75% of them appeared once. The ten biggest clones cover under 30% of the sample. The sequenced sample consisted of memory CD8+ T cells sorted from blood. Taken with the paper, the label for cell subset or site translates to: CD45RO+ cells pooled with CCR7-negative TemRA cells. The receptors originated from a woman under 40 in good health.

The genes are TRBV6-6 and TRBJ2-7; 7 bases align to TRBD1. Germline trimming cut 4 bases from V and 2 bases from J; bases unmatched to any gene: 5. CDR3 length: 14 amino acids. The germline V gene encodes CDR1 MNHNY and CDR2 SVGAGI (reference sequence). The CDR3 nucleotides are TGTGCCAGCAGTTTAACCGGGACAGCCTACGAGCAGTACTTC. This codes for CASSLTGTAYEQYF.

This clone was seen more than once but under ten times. The CDR3 sequence: CASIGQGIGEQYF. The CDR3 nucleotides read TGTGCCAGCATTGGGCAGGGGATTGGCGAGCAGTACTTC. The genes are TRBV27 and TRBJ2-7; D perhaps matches TRBD1 (6 bases). The ends were cut back, 7 bases at V and 6 bases at J, with 16 bases in the middle. The CDR3 has 13 amino acids. Germline CDR1 is MNHEY and CDR2 is SMNVEV (reference sequence).

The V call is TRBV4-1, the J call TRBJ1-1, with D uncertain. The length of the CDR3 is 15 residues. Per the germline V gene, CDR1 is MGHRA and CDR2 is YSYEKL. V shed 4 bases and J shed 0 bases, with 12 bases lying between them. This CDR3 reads CASSRREGLNTEAFF. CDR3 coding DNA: TGCGCCAGCAGCCGGAGGGAAGGGTTGAACACTGAAGCTTTCTTT.

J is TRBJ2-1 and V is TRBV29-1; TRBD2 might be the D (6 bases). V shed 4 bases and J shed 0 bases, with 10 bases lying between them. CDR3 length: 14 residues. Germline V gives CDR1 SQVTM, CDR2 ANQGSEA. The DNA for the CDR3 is TGCAGCGTTGGTAAGCGGGTCTCCTACAATGAGCAGTTCTTC. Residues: CSVGKRVSYNEQFF.

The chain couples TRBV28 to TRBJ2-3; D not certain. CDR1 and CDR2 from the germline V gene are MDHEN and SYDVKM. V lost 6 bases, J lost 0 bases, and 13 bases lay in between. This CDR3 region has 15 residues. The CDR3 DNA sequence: TGTGCCAGCAGGCTGGTTGTGACTAGCACAGATACGCAGTATTTT. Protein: CASRLVVTSTDTQYF.

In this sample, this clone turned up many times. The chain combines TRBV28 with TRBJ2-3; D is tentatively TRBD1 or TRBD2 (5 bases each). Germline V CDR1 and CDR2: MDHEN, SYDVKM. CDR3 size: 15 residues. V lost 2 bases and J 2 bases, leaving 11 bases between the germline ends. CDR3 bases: TGTGCCAGCAGTTTAGGTGGGGGTGACACAGATACGCAGTATTTT. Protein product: CASSLGGGDTDTQYF.

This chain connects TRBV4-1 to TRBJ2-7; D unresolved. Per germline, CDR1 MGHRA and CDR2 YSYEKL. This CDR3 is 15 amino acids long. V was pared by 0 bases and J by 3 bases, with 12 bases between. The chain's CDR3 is CASSQEWYSYYEQYF. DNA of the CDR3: TGCGCCAGCAGCCAAGAATGGTACTCCTACTACGAGCAGTACTTC.

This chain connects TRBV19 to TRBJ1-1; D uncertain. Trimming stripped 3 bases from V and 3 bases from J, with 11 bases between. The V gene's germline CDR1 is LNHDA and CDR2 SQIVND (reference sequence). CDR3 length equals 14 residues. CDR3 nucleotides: TGTGCCAGTAGTATGAGTTATGCCGACACTGAAGCTTTCTTT. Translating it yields CASSMSYADTEAFF.

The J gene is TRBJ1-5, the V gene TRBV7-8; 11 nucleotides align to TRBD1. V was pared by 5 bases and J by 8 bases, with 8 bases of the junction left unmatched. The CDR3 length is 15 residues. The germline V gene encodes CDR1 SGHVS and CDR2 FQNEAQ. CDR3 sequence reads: CASSPGQGAVEPQHF. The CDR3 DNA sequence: TGTGCCAGCAGCCCAGGACAGGGGGCGGTGGAGCCCCAGCATTTT.

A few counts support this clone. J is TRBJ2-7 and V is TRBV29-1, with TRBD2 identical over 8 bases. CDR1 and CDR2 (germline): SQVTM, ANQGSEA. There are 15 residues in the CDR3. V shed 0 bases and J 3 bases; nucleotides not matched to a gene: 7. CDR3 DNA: TGCAGCGTTGAAGAAACTAGCGGAGACATCTACGAGCAGTACTTC. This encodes CSVEETSGDIYEQYF.

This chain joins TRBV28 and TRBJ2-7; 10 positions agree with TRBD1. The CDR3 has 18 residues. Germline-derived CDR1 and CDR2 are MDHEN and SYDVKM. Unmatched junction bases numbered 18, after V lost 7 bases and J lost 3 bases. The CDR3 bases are TGTGCCAGCACTACCTTTAACGTCGGGACAGGGGCCTACTACGAGCAGTACTTC. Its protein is CASTTFNVGTGAYYEQYF.

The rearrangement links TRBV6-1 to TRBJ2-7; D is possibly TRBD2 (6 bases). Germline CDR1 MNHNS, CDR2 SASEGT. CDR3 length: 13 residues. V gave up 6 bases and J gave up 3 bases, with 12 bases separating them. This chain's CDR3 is CASRDRDFYEQYF. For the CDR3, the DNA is TGTGCCAGCAGAGACCGGGACTTCTACGAGCAGTACTTC.

The CDR3 loop reads CASSQGWFWGSTDTQYF. DNA of the CDR3: TGCGCCAGCAGCCAAGGGTGGTTTTGGGGGAGCACAGATACGCAGTATTTT. The chain combines TRBV4-1 with TRBJ2-3; either TRBD1 or TRBD2 may fit D (5 bases each). CDR1 MGHRA and CDR2 YSYEKL come from the germline V gene. The CDR3 is made up of 17 amino acids. The V end lost 1 base, the J end lost 0 bases, and 14 bases lay between the germline ends.

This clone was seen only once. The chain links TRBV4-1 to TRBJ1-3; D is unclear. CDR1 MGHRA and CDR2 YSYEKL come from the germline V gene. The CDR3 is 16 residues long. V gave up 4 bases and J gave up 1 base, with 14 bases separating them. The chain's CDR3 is CASSLVPSFSGNTIYF. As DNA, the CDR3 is TGCGCCAGCAGCCTGGTCCCTTCATTTTCTGGAAACACCATATATTTT.

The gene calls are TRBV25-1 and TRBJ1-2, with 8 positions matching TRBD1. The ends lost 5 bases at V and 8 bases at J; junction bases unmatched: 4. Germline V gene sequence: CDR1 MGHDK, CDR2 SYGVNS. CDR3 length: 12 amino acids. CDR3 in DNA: TGTGCCAGCAGTCAGGGGGCGAGCGGCTACACCTTC. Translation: CASSQGASGYTF.

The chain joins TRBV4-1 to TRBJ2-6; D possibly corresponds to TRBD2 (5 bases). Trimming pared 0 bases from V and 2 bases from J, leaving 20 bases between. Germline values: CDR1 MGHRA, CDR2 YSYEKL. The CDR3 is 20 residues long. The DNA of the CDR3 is TGCGCCAGCAGCCAAGAGAAGGGAAACAGCGTCGGGACTGGGGCCAACGTCCTGACTTTC. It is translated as CASSQEKGNSVGTGANVLTF.

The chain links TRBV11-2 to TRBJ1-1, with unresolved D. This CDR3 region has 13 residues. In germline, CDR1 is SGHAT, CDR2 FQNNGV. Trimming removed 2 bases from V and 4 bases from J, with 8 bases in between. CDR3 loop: CASSLYVGTEAFF. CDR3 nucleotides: TGTGCCAGCAGCTTATACGTTGGCACTGAAGCTTTCTTT.

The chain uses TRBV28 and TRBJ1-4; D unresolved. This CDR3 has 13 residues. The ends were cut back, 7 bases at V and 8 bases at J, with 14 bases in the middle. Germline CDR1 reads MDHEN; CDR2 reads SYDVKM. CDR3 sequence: CASNPRLGEKLFF. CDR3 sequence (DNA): TGTGCCAGCAACCCAAGATTGGGGGAAAAACTGTTTTTT.

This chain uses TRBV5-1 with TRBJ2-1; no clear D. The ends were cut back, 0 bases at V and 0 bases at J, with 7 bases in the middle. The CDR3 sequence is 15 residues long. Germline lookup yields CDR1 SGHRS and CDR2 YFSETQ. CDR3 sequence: CASSLDSNSYNEQFF. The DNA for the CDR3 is TGCGCCAGCAGCTTGGATTCAAACTCCTACAATGAGCAGTTCTTC.

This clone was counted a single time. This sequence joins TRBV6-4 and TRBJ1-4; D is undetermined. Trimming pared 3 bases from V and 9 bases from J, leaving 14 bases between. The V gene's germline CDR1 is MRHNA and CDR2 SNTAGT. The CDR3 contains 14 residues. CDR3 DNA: TGTGCCAGCAGTGAAACCCACGAAAGCCAAAAACTGTTTTTT. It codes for CASSETHESQKLFF.

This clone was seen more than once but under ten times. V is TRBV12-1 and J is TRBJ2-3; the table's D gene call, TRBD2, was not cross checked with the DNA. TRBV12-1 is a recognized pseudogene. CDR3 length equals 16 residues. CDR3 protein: CASSLLPGLSVDTQYF. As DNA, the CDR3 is TGTGCCAGCAGCCTTCTGCCGGGACTCAGCGTAGATACGCAGTATTTT.

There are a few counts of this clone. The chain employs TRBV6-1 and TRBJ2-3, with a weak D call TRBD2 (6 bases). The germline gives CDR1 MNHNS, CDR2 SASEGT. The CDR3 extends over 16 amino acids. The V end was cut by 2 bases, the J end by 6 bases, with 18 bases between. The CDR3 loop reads CASSERFEGGRDTQYF. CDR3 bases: TGTGCCAGCAGTGAACGATTTGAGGGAGGAAGGGATACGCAGTATTTT.

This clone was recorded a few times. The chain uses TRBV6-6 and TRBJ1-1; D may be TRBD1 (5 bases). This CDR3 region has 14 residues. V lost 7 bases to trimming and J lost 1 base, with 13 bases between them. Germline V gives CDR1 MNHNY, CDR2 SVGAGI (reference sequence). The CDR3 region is CASTFERGNTEAFF. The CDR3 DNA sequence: TGTGCCAGCACATTCGAAAGGGGGAACACTGAAGCTTTCTTT.